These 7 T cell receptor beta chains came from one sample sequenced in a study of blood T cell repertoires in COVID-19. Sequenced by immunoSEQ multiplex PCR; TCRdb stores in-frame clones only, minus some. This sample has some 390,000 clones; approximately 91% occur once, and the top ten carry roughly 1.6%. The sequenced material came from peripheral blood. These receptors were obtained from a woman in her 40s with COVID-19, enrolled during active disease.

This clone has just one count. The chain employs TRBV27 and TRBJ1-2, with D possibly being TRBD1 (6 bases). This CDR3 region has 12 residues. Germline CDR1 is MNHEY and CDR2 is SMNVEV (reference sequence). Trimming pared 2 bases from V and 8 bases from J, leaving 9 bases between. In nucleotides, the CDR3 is TGTGCCAGCAGTTTAGCAGGGGTGGGCTACACCTTC. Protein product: CASSLAGVGYTF.

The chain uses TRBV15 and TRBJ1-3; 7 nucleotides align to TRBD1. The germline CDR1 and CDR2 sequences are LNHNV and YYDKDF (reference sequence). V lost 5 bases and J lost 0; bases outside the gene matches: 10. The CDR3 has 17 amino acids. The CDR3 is CATSRGKGAISGNTIYF. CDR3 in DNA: TGTGCCACCAGCCGTGGAAAGGGGGCAATCTCTGGAAACACCATATATTTT.

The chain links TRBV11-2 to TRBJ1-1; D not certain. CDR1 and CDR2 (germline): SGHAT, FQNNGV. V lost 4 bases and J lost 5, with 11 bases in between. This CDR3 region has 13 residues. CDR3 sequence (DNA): TGTGCCAGCAGCTGGCCGTCGGGGACTGAAGCTTTCTTT. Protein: CASSWPSGTEAFF.

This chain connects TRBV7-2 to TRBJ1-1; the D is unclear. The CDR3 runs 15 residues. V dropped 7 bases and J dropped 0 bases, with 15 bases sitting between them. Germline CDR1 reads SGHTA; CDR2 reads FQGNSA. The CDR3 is CASNFLRDMNTEAFF. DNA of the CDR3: TGTGCCAGCAATTTTCTGCGAGACATGAACACTGAAGCTTTCTTT.

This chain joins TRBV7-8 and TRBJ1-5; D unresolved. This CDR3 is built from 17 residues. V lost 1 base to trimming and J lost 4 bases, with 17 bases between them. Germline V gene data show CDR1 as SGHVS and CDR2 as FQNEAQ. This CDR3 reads CASSLDFSRSGNQPQHF. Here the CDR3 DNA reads TGTGCCAGCAGCTTAGACTTTTCCAGGTCTGGGAATCAGCCCCAGCATTTT.

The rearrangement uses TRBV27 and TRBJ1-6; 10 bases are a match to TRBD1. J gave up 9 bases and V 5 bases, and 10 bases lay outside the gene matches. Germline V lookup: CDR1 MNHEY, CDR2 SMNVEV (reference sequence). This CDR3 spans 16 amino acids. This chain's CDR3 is CASSGQGGFRSSPLHF. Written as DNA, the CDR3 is TGTGCCAGCAGTGGACAGGGGGGGTTTCGTTCTTCACCCCTCCACTTT.

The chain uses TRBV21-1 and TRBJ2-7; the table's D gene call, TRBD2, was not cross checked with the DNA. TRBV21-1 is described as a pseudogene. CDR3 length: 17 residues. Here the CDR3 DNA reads TGTGCCAGCAGCAAAGAGCGGGCCGCTAGCGGGAGCTACGAGCAGTACTTC. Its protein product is CASSKERAASGSYEQYF.